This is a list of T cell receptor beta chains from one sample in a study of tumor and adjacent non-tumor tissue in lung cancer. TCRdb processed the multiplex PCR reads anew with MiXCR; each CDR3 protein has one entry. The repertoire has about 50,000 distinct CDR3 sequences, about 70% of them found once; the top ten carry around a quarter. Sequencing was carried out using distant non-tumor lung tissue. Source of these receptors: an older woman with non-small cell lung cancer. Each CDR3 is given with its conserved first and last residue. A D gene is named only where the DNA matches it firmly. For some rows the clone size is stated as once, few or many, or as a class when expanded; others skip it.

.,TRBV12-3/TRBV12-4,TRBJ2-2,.,TGTGCCAGCAGTCCCAAACTGGGGTCTGCCGGGGAGCTGTTTTTT,CASSPKLGSAGELFF
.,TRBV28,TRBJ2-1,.,TGTGCCAGGCTTGGAGGCCGGTGGGGCAATGAGCAGTTCTTC,CARLGGRWGNEQFF
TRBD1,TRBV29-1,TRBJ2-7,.,TGCAGCGTTGAACGCTCGGGGACAGGGGGCGCACAGTACTTC,CSVERSGTGGAQYF
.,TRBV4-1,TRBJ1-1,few,TGCGCCAGCAGCACCCGGACAGAGAACACTGAAGCTTTCTTT,CASSTRTENTEAFF
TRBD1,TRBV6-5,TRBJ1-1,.,TGTGCCAGCAACTGTACAGGGGGCACTGAAGCTTTCTTT,CASNCTGGTEAFF
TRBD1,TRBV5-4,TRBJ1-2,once,TGTGCCAGCAGCTATCCCGGACAGGGAGAATTTGGCTACACCTTC,CASSYPGQGEFGYTF
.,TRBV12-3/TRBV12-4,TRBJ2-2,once,TGTGCCAACAGTTTTGTAGGCGGGGAGCTGTTTTTT,CANSFVGGELFF
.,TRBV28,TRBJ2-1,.,TGTGCCAGCAGTATGACAGGAGGGTTCAATGATCAGTTCTTC,CASSMTGGFNDQFF
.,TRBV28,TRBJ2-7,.,TGTGCCAGCAGTTATGGACTGTCGGCCTACGGGCAGTACTTC,CASSYGLSAYGQYF
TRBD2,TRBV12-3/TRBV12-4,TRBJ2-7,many,TGTGCCAGCAGTCTCGGACTAGCGACCTACGAGCAGTACTTC,CASSLGLATYEQYF
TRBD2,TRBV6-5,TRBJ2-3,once,TGTGCCAGCAGTTTAAGGGAGGCGGGAGTTATGTATTTT,CASSLREAGVMYF
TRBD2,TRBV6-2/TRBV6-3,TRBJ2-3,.,TGCGCCAGCAGTTTACTACCTAGCGGGAGTACCGCAGATAGGCAGTATTTT,CASSLLPSGSTADRQYF
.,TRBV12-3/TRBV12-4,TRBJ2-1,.,TGTGCCAGCAAGTTCTTTGGGGGTAGAGCTGAGCAGTCATTC,CASKFFGGRAEQSF
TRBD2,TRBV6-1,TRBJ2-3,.,TGTGCCAGCAAGAGTCTAGCGGTAGTCACAGATACGCAGTATTTT,CASKSLAVVTDTQYF
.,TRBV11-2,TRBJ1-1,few,TGTGCCAGCAGATCCGGGGGCAGGGGCGTGAACACTAAAGCTTTCTTT,CASRSGGRGVNTKAFF
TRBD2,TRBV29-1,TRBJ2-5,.,TGCAGCGTACAGGGCGGGGGGACCCCATACTTC,CSVQGGGTPYF
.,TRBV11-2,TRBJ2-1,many,TGTGCCAGCAGCCGGGCTAGTCGTGGGTTCTTC,CASSRASRGFF
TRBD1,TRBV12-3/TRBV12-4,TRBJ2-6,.,TGTGCCAGCAGTCCGCGGACAGGTGACTACTCTGGGGCCAACGTCCTGACTTTC,CASSPRTGDYSGANVLTF
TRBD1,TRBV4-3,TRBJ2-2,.,TGCGCCAGCTCCGGGACAGGGGGGACCGGGGAGCGGCTTTTT,CASSGTGGTGERLF
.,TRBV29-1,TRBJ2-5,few,TGCAGTGCTGAAAAGGGCGAGACCCAGTACTTT,CSAEKGETQYF
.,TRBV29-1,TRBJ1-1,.,TGCAGTGTTGAAGGGAAAGCGGGGAACACTGAAGCTTCCTTT,CSVEGKAGNTEASF
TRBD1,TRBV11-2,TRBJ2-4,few,TGTGCCAGGAGCCTCACCGGGACAGGAAACATTCAGTACTTC,CARSLTGTGNIQYF
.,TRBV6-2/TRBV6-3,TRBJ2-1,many,TGTGCCAGCAGTTGGGGGAGCTACAATGAGCAGTTCTTC,CASSWGSYNEQFF
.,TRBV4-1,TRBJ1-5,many,TGCGCCAGCAGCCAATGGCCAGGACAGCTCAATCAGCCCCAGCATTTT,CASSQWPGQLNQPQHF
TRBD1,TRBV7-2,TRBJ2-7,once,TGTGCCAGCAGCCCCTACGGGACAGGGAAAGACGAGCAGTACTTC,CASSPYGTGKDEQYF
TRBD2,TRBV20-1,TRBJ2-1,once,TGCAGTACTACTCCCCTGGGACTAGCGGGATTGGTCTCCTACAATGAGCAGTTCTTC,CSTTPLGLAGLVSYNEQFF
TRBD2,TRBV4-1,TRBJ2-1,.,TGCGCCAGCAGCCGCCCAGCTAGCGGGGGCGCCAATGAGCGGTTCTTC,CASSRPASGGANERFF
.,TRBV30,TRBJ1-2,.,TGTGCCTGGAGCGTATGGGGGGCGCTGGACTATGGCTACACCTTC,CAWSVWGALDYGYTF
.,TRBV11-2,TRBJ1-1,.,TGTGCCAGCAGCTTAGCTAGCAACTCTGAAGCTTTCTTT,CASSLASNSEAFF
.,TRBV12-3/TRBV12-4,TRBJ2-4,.,TGTGCCAGCGGTGCAACAGGGAATGGCAAAAACATTCAGTACTTC,CASGATGNGKNIQYF
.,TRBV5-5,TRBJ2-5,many,TGTGCCAGCAGCCCGTGGACTACCCAAGAGACCCAGTACTTC,CASSPWTTQETQYF
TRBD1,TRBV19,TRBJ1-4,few,TGTGCCAGTAGACCCCCCCGGACAGGTACTAATGAAAAACTGTTTTTT,CASRPPRTGTNEKLFF
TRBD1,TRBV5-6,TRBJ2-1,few,TGTGCCAGCAGCTCTGGACAGGTCGGCTACGAGCAGTTCTTC,CASSSGQVGYEQFF
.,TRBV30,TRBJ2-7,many,TGTGCCTGGGGTCCCGCGGGTTCGTACTTC,CAWGPAGSYF
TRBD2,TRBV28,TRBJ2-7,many,TGTGCCAGCAGTTCCGGGACTAGCGCCCCGACGCCGCTCTACGAGCAGTACTTC,CASSSGTSAPTPLYEQYF
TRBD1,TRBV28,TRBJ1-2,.,TGTGCCAGCAGTCTATTGGGACAGGGCTACTATGGCTACACCTTC,CASSLLGQGYYGYTF
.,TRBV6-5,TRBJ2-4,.,TGTGTCAGTACTTCTCCGGGGCAGGGTTTTTATATTCAGTACTTC,CVSTSPGQGFYIQYF
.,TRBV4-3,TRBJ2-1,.,TGCGCGAGCAGCCGCAGTCGGCCGGGAAGCTACAATGAGCAGTTCTTC,CASSRSRPGSYNEQFF
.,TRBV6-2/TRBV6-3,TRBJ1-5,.,TGTGCCAGTAGTCACGGTCGGACAGACAATCAGCCCCAGCAATTT,CASSHGRTDNQPQQF
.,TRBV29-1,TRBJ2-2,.,TGCAGCGTTGCTTCCGTGCCTACCGGGGAGCTGTTTTTT,CSVASVPTGELFF
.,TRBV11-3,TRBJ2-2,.,TGTGCCAGCAGCTTACTAGGTTTCGGGGAGCTGTTTTTT,CASSLLGFGELFF
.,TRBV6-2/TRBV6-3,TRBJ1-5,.,TGTGCAAGCAGTTCCGTTTGGATAACCAATCAGCCCCAGCATTTT,CASSSVWITNQPQHF
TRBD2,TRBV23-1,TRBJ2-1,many,TGCGCCAGCAGTCAATCGTCTAGCGGGGGGACCTACAATGAGCAGTTCTTC,CASSQSSSGGTYNEQFF
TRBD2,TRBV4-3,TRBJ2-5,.,TGCGCCTGCAGTCCGGGACTAGTTACGGAGACTCAGTACTTC,CACSPGLVTETQYF
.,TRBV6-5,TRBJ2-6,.,TGTGCCAGCAGTCGACTGGGAGGAGGGGGGACCAACGTCATGACTTTC,CASSRLGGGGTNVMTF
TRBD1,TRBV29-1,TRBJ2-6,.,TGCAGCGGGGATAACACAGGGGGCACTAGGGCCAACGTCCTGACTTTC,CSGDNTGGTRANVLTF
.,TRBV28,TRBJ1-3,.,TGTGCCAACAGGAAGTTGTGGGGAAACGGTGTGGACACCATATATTTT,CANRKLWGNGVDTIYF
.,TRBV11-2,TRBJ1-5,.,TGTGCCAGCAGCTACCATAGTAATCAGCCCAAGCATTTT,CASSYHSNQPKHF